These T cell receptor beta chains were read from a single sample in a study of cytomegalovirus exposure and HLA in healthy donors. Data came from immunoSEQ multiplex PCR; TCRdb stores just in-frame clones and leaves some out. The sample carries some 100,000 clones, around 79% recorded once. Sequencing was carried out using PBMCs. The receptor source for this set is a woman between 40 and 50 years old in good health and CMV-seropositive. Both conserved end residues are part of each CDR3. D genes are given only for firm matches. Clone sizes are given selectively: once, few, many, or a class where the clone is expanded.

>TRBJ2-7|TRBV7-9|-|15|TRBD1
TGTGCCAGCAGCCCCGAGGACAGGTTAGCCTACGAGCAGTACTTC
CASSPEDRLAYEQYF
>TRBJ2-3|TRBV7-3|-|14|-
TGTGCCAGCAGCTTAGGGAGGAGCACAGATACGCAGTATTTT
CASSLGRSTDTQYF
>TRBJ2-3|TRBV6-5|-|16|-
TGTGCCAGCAGTTACTGGGGGCAGGGAAGCACAGATACGCAGTATTTT
CASSYWGQGSTDTQYF
>TRBJ2-5|TRBV5-4|-|15|-
TGTGCCAGCAGCTTGGCCGGCAGGCCCATGGAGACCCAGTACTTC
CASSLAGRPMETQYF
>TRBJ2-7|TRBV6-4|-|17|-
TGTGCCAGCAGTTACTCGGACCCCTATGGGAGAGCCTACGAGCAGTACTTC
CASSYSDPYGRAYEQYF
>TRBJ2-1|TRBV27|-|14|TRBD2
TGTGCCAGCAGGGGGGGGGTGGCTAACAATGAGCAGTTCTTC
CASRGGVANNEQFF
>TRBJ2-7|TRBV7-7|-|15|TRBD2
TGTGCTAGCAGCTTAGCTAGCGGGAACTCCTACGAGCAGTACTTC
CASSLASGNSYEQYF
>TRBJ1-2|TRBV30|few|12|-
TGTGCCCTATCACGGGGAGACTATGGCTACACCTTC
CALSRGDYGYTF
>TRBJ1-3|TRBV10-3|-|11|-
TGTGCCATCAGTGCGGGAAACACCATATATTTT
CAISAGNTIYF
>TRBJ2-1|TRBV7-8|-|16|TRBD1
TGTGCCAGCAGCCAATTAGGGACAGGGGCCTACAATGAGCAGTTCTTC
CASSQLGTGAYNEQFF
>TRBJ2-4|TRBV28|-|15|-
TGTGCCAGCAGTAAGGAGGCCCTAGCCAAAAACATTCAGTACTTC
CASSKEALAKNIQYF
>TRBJ2-5|TRBV7-2|-|13|TRBD2
TGTGCCAGCAGTTATGGACTAGAGGAGACCCAGTACTTC
CASSYGLEETQYF
>TRBJ2-7|TRBV18|-|13|-
TGTGCCAGCTCACCAGACAGGGAGGACGAGCAGTACTTC
CASSPDREDEQYF
>TRBJ1-1|TRBV6-4|-|13|-
TGTGCCAGCAGCCGGGATTTCGGCACTGAAGCTTTCTTT
CASSRDFGTEAFF
>TRBJ1-5|TRBV6-4|-|12|-
TGTGCCAGCAGCACTATTAATCAGCCCCAGCATTTT
CASSTINQPQHF
>TRBJ1-5|TRBV7-2|-|14|-
TGTGCCAGCAGCCCGAGGGTTTCCGGTCAGCCCCAGCATTTT
CASSPRVSGQPQHF
>TRBJ2-7|TRBV7-8|many|16|TRBD2
TGTGCCAGCAGCCGTACTAGCGCACAATACTCCTACGAGCAGTACTTC
CASSRTSAQYSYEQYF
>TRBJ1-2|TRBV7-2|-|12|-
TGTGCCAGCAGCTTATTACGAGGGGGCTACACCTTC
CASSLLRGGYTF
>TRBJ2-1|TRBV28|-|13|-
TGTGCCAGCAGTCCCGCTAGCGTCTATGAGCAGTTCTTC
CASSPASVYEQFF
>TRBJ1-5|TRBV27|-|16|-
TGTGCCAGCAGTCCCTGGACAGAAATCGGCAATCAGCCCCAGCATTTT
CASSPWTEIGNQPQHF
>TRBJ2-7|TRBV10-3|-|15|-
TGTGCCATCAGTGAATTGGCCCTTGCGGGGTACGAGCAGTACTTC
CAISELALAGYEQYF
>TRBJ2-3|TRBV28|-|16|TRBD2
TGTGCCAGCAGTTTTGGGCTAGCGGGGGACACAGATACGCAGTATTTT
CASSFGLAGDTDTQYF
>TRBJ1-1|TRBV7-9|-|14|-
TGTGCCAGCAGCGGAACAGGGTTACACACTGAAGCTTTCTTT
CASSGTGLHTEAFF
>TRBJ2-1|TRBV2|-|15|TRBD2
TGTGCCAGCAGTGAATTAACTAGCGGGAGCGGGGAGCAGTTCTTC
CASSELTSGSGEQFF
>TRBJ2-1|TRBV7-3|-|14|-
TGTGCCAGCAGCGGAACCCGAAGGGGGAATGAGCAGTTCTTC
CASSGTRRGNEQFF
>TRBJ1-1|TRBV28|-|16|-
TGTGCCAGCAGTTTATCTTCAGGAAGGATGAACACTGAAGCTTTCTTT
CASSLSSGRMNTEAFF
>TRBJ1-1|TRBV2|few|14|-
TGTGCCAGCAGTGAAGCCCCCCGGAACACTGAAGCTTTCTTT
CASSEAPRNTEAFF
>TRBJ2-1|TRBV7-3|-|13|-
TGTGCCAGCAGCCTAACGTCCAGAAATGAGCAGTTCTTC
CASSLTSRNEQFF
>TRBJ2-5|TRBV20-1|-|11|TRBD1
TGCAGTGCTAACAGGGGAGAGACCCAGTACTTC
CSANRGETQYF